The following is a T cell receptor beta chain sequence with its context. Libraries were prepared by immunoSEQ multiplex PCR; TCRdb keeps only in-frame clonotypes and omits some of them. The sample comprises about 400,000 clones, about 88% of which are singletons, and 1.5% to 2% rests with the top ten. The source of the sample is a study of Ad26.COV2.S vaccination and SARS-CoV-2 variants. Study in general: Ad26.COV2.S arm of COV1001 included the donor. Into the muscle, Ad26.COV2.S was dosed once or twice, 56 days apart.

Treatment indicated: roughly 18 received Ad26.COV2.S at low or high dose, single or two shots; 5 received placebo; per-sample allocation not given. Sampling took place 63 days after the first vaccine or placebo injection. V dropped 3 bases and J dropped 4 bases, with 10 bases sitting between them. The CDR3 is 14 amino acids. In germline, CDR1 is LNHNV, CDR2 YYDKDF (reference sequence). The receptor's source is a person between 18 and 65 years old who received the Ad26.COV2.S COVID-19 vaccine or a placebo. V gene TRBV15 combines with J gene TRBJ1-5, with D perhaps TRBD1 (6 bases). Source: peripheral blood, taken in a trial of Ad26.COV2.S vaccine versus placebo. CDR3 nucleotides: TGTGCCACCAGCAGCATTCAGGGGAATCAGCCCCAGCATTTT. Translated, it gives CATSSIQGNQPQHF.